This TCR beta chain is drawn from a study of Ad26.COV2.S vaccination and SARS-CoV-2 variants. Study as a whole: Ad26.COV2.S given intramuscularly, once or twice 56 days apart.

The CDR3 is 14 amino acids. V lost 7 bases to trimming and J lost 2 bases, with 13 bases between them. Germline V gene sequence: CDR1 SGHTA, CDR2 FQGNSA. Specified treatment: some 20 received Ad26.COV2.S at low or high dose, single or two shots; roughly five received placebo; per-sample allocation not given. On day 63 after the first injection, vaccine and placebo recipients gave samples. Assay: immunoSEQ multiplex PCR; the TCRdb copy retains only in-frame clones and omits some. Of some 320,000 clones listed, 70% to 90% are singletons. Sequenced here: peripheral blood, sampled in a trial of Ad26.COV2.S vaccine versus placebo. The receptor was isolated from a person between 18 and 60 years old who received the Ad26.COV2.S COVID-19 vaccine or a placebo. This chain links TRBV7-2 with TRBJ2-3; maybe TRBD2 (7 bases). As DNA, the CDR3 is TGTGCCAGCAACCAGCGGGGACACACAGATACGCAGTATTTT. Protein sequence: CASNQRGHTDTQYF. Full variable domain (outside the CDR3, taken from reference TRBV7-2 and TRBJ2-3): GAGVSQSPSNKVTEKGKDVELRCDPISGHTALYWYRQSLGQGLEFLIYFQGNSAPDKSGLPSDRFSAERTGGSVSTLTIQRTQQEDSAVYLCASNQRGHTDTQYFGPGTRLTVL.